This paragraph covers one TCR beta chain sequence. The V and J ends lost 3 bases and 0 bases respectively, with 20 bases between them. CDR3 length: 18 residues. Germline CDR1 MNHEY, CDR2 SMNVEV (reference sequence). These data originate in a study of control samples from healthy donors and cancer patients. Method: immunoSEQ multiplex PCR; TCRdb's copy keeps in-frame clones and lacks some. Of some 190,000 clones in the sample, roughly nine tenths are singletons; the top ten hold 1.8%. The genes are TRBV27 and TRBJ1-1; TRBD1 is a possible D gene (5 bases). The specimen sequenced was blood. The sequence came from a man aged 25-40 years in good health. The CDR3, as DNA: TGTGCCAGCAGTTTTGGGGGGACCCCAACCTCAATGAACACTGAAGCTTTCTTT. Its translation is CASSFGGTPTSMNTEAFF.